The 25 T cell receptor beta chains below all came from one sample that was sequenced in a study of blood T cells in healthy people across ages. Together with a sample-barcoded 5' primer, a J-beta primer mix was included in a second PCR lasting about 6 to 12 cycles. TCRdb fed the 5' RACE reads into MiXCR, producing one record per CDR3 protein. The sample consists of almost 800,000 distinct CDR3 sequences, roughly 60% of them appearing once. What was sequenced was blood. The source is a young man in good health.

CDR3 residues: CASASGRTADGYTF. CDR3 sequence (DNA): TGCGCCAGCGCCTCGGGTCGGACGGCCGATGGCTACACCTTC. V and J are TRBV5-1 and TRBJ1-2, with D unclear. CDR1 is SGHRS and CDR2 is YFSETQ in the germline V gene. This CDR3 comprises 14 residues. The V end lost 7 bases, the J end lost 6 bases, and 19 bases lay between the germline ends.

Many counts were recorded for this clonotype. Germline and junction disagree at one end, which may indicate a read error. The chain employs TRBV11-2 and TRBJ2-5; D uncertain. This CDR3 comprises 12 residues. CDR1 and CDR2 from the germline V gene are SGHAT and FQNNGV. CDR3 sequence: CASSLVQETQYF. In DNA form, the CDR3 reads TGCGCCAGCAGCTTGGTCCAAGAGACCCAGTACTTC.

The genes are TRBV6-1 and TRBJ2-3; D ambiguous. V was trimmed by 0 bases and J by 5 bases, leaving 0 bases between them. The length of the CDR3 is 11 residues. Germline loops: CDR1 MNHNS, CDR2 SASEGT. CDR3 residues: CASSEADTQYF. The CDR3 DNA sequence: TGTGCCAGCAGTGAAGCAGATACGCAGTATTTT.

This chain connects TRBV20-1 to TRBJ2-1; 8 bases are a match to TRBD2. The germline CDR1 and CDR2 sequences are DFQATT and SNEGSKA (reference sequence). This CDR3 region has 17 residues. V lost 1 base and J lost 8; bases outside the gene matches: 16. CDR3 region: CSARAGPGTRSLDEQFF. The CDR3 nucleotides read TGCAGTGCTAGAGCCGGACCCGGGACTAGATCTCTCGATGAGCAGTTCTTC.

Only a few counts were recorded for this clonotype. The genes are TRBV7-2 and TRBJ2-3; D gene uncertain. CDR1 SGHTA and CDR2 FQGNSA come from the germline V gene. V lost 5 bases, J lost 1 base, and 10 bases lay in between. The CDR3 has 14 residues. The CDR3 reads CASSLGIRTDTQYF. The CDR3 DNA reads as TGTGCCAGCAGCCTCGGTATCCGCACAGATACGCAGTATTTT.

The chain uses TRBV6-6 and TRBJ1-1; no clear D gene. Per the germline V gene, CDR1 is MNHNY and CDR2 is SVGAGI (reference sequence). This CDR3 contains 13 residues. Trimming removed 2 bases at V and 7 bases at J, with 11 bases between. This chain's CDR3 is CASSYLYGSEAFF. The CDR3 DNA follows: TGTGCCAGCAGTTACCTATACGGTAGTGAAGCTTTCTTT.

This chain links TRBV7-2 with TRBJ2-3, with 14 positions matching TRBD2. The CDR3 has 18 residues. V was pared by 6 bases and J by 1 base, with 9 bases of the junction left unmatched. Per germline, CDR1 SGHTA and CDR2 FQGNSA. The DNA for the CDR3 is TGTGCCAGCAGTGGGACTAGCGGGAGTAGGTCTCGCACAGATACGCAGTATTTT. Its translation is CASSGTSGSRSRTDTQYF.

V is TRBV20-1 and J is TRBJ2-7; D perhaps matches TRBD2 (6 bases). V was shortened by 2 bases and J by 7 bases, with 21 bases between the two germline ends. CDR1 and CDR2 (germline): DFQATT, SNEGSKA (reference sequence). The CDR3 consists of 15 residues. The chain's CDR3 is CSARHRGASGGEQYF. CDR3 bases: TGCAGTGCTAGACACCGCGGAGCGTCAGGAGGGGAGCAGTACTTC.

The chain carries TRBV20-1 and TRBJ2-7; TRBD1 agrees at 9 bases. The V and J ends lost 4 bases and 0 bases, in that order; junction bases with no gene match: 7. The CDR3 extends over 15 amino acids. From germline, CDR1 is DFQATT and CDR2 SNEGSKA (reference sequence). Here the CDR3 reads CSATDQTGGSYEQYF. The CDR3 bases are TGCAGTGCTACTGACCAGACAGGGGGCTCCTACGAGCAGTACTTC.

The table lists this clonotype with a few counts. A read error is possible here, since a much larger clone lies one base away. The chain has TRBV29-1 and TRBJ2-4; a weak D match, TRBD2 (6 bases). The DNA matches TRBJ2-7 better at its end, which makes the J call doubtful. CDR3 size: 10 residues. Germline loops: CDR1 SQVTM, CDR2 ANQGSEA. The CDR3 loop reads CSVWGDEQYF. The CDR3 region has the DNA TGCAGCGTTTGGGGGGACGAGCAGTACTTC.

The V call is TRBV7-3, the J call TRBJ2-3; D gene ambiguous. This CDR3 is 15 amino acids long. V was clipped by 6 bases and J by 0 bases, with 13 bases between them. CDR1 is SGHTA and CDR2 is FQGTGA in the germline V gene. CDR3 bases: TGTGCCAGCAGTTTGGCTCCAGCAAGCACAGATACGCAGTATTTT. Protein: CASSLAPASTDTQYF.

This rearrangement joins TRBV29-1 to TRBJ2-7; 14 bases are a match to TRBD2. Germline loops: CDR1 SQVTM, CDR2 ANQGSEA. Germline trimming cut 1 base from V and 4 bases from J; bases unmatched to any gene: 3. The CDR3 contains 15 residues. The CDR3 region is CSVEAGLAGGYEQYF. CDR3 nucleotides: TGCAGCGTTGAAGCAGGACTAGCGGGAGGATACGAGCAGTACTTC.

The rearrangement uses TRBV19 and TRBJ2-7, with D perhaps TRBD1 (6 bases). V gave up 3 bases and J gave up 6 bases, with 18 bases separating them. CDR3 size: 15 residues. Germline values: CDR1 LNHDA, CDR2 SQIVND (reference sequence). The CDR3 here is CASSISGEGSIEQYF. The CDR3 coding sequence is TGTGCCAGTAGTATCTCAGGGGAAGGCTCGATCGAGCAGTACTTC.

This clonotype was seen only once. The chain uses TRBV27 and TRBJ1-5; D is undetermined. Germline values: CDR1 MNHEY, CDR2 SMNVEV (reference sequence). The V gene lost 6 bases and the J gene lost 2 bases, with 17 bases spanning the gap. The CDR3 is made up of 16 amino acids. The CDR3 DNA reads TGTGCCAGCAGGGGTGAGGGCCGGGATGGCAATCAGCCCCAGCATTTT. Its translation is CASRGEGRDGNQPQHF.

This clonotype was seen a few times. This chain connects TRBV10-3 to TRBJ2-7, with D perhaps given as TRBD1 or TRBD2 (5 bases each). The V gene lost 8 bases and the J gene lost 3 bases, with 11 bases spanning the gap. CDR3 size: 12 residues. Germline CDR1 and CDR2: ENHRY and SYGVKD. The CDR3 DNA sequence: TGTGCCATCGGAGGACAACTCTACGAGCAGTACTTC. Amino acid sequence: CAIGGQLYEQYF.

The chain links TRBV6-1 to TRBJ2-1, with D maybe TRBD2 (6 bases). The V and J ends lost 2 bases and 10 bases respectively, with 18 bases between them. The germline CDR1 and CDR2 sequences are MNHNS and SASEGT. The CDR3 has 15 amino acids. The CDR3 nucleotides read TGTGCCAGCAGTGAAAGGGTCCTCCCGGAGGGGGAGCAGTTCTTC. Translated: CASSERVLPEGEQFF.

This clonotype was observed a single time. V is TRBV15 and J is TRBJ2-3; maybe TRBD1 (6 bases). The length of the CDR3 is 17 residues. V dropped 3 bases and J dropped 3 bases, with 19 bases sitting between them. Germline-derived CDR1 and CDR2 are LNHNV and YYDKDF (reference sequence). The CDR3 region is CATSSTWDTLLTDTQYF. DNA for the CDR3: TGTGCCACCAGCAGTACGTGGGACACATTGTTGACAGATACGCAGTATTTT.

This clonotype was seen a handful of times. The chain carries TRBV9 and TRBJ2-1; 7 nucleotides line up with TRBD2. The CDR3 contains 15 residues. The germline V gene encodes CDR1 SGDLS and CDR2 YYNGEE. Trimming removed 3 bases from V and 9 bases from J; junction bases left unmatched: 12. The DNA for the CDR3 is TGTGCCAGCAGCGCTTGGAGGCGGGAGAAGGTTGAGCAGTTCTTC. It specifies CASSAWRREKVEQFF.

The V gene is TRBV29-1, the J gene TRBJ2-5; the D is unclear. CDR3 length: 13 residues. Germline V gene lookup returns CDR1 SQVTM and CDR2 ANQGSEA. V was cut by 3 bases and J by 7 bases, with 15 bases left in between. In DNA, the CDR3 is TGCAGCGTTGATGCGGCTGGGGATGCGACCCAGTACTTC. Translating gives CSVDAAGDATQYF.

The rearrangement links TRBV12-3 or TRBV12-4 to TRBJ2-3; D is possibly TRBD2 (5 bases). The CDR3 runs 14 residues. Trimming pared 8 bases from V and 3 bases from J, leaving 15 bases between. For the CDR3, the DNA is TGTGCCAGCGACGGGCTAGAGGGAACAGATACGCAGTATTTT. Residues: CASDGLEGTDTQYF.

This chain uses TRBV10-3 with TRBJ2-2, with TRBD2 identical over 11 bases. This CDR3 comprises 14 residues. Germline V gives CDR1 ENHRY, CDR2 SYGVKD. After removal of 10 bases from V and 3 bases from J, the junction contained 4 bases not matched to a gene. The CDR3 here is CATRGLADTGELFF. CDR3 sequence (DNA): TGTGCCACCCGGGGACTAGCGGACACCGGGGAGCTGTTTTTT.

This clonotype was counted only a few times. V is TRBV10-3 and J is TRBJ2-7, with D tentatively TRBD1 (5 bases). Germline CDR1 reads ENHRY; CDR2 reads SYGVKD. CDR3 length: 15 residues. V lost 0 bases to trimming and J lost 0 bases, with 9 bases between them. CDR3 DNA: TGTGCCATCAGTGAGTCCCAGGGTGGCTCCTACGAGCAGTACTTC. It translates to CAISESQGGSYEQYF.

The chain uses TRBV7-8 and TRBJ2-3; 7 bases fit TRBD1. CDR1 is SGHVS and CDR2 is FQNEAQ in the germline V gene. V was pared by 0 bases and J by 3 bases, with 9 bases of the junction left unmatched. The CDR3 runs to 17 residues. The CDR3 DNA follows: TGTGCCAGCAGCTTAGCCGACAGGGTGCTCACGACAGATACGCAGTATTTT. Encoded protein: CASSLADRVLTTDTQYF.

The J gene is TRBJ1-2, the V gene TRBV20-1; 9 nucleotides match TRBD1. CDR1 and CDR2 (germline): DFQATT, SNEGSKA (reference sequence). The junction had 6 bases not matched to a gene; V was cut back by 8 bases and J by 8 bases. There are 11 residues in the CDR3. CDR3 coding DNA: TGCAGTACCGACAGGGGGAGAGGCTACACCTTC. This encodes CSTDRGRGYTF.

The V and J genes are TRBV28 and TRBJ2-7; 8 bases are a match to TRBD2. The CDR3 has 19 residues. Trimming cost V 2 bases and J 0 bases; bases outside gene matches: 15. CDR1 is MDHEN, CDR2 SYDVKM, per germline. CDR3 loop: CASSLGVWSAGGLSYEQYF. The CDR3 nucleotides are TGTGCCAGCAGTTTAGGTGTCTGGTCGGCGGGAGGTCTCTCCTACGAGCAGTACTTC.